Included here is one T cell receptor (beta chain) sequence, with context. Unmatched junction bases numbered 4, after V lost 4 bases and J lost 0 bases. The CDR3 is 16 amino acids. Germline V lookup: CDR1 SGHRS, CDR2 YFSETQ. In the study's own analysis: From reference gene primer amplification, estimates of nucleated cell counts were derived. TCRdb's copy holds only in-frame clones and misses some; the assay was immunoSEQ multiplex PCR. The DNA gave D and trimming, while V, J and clone size come from that table. The sample lists around 100,000 clones; approximately 93% were seen once. The data derive from a study of blood T cell repertoires in COVID-19. About the research overall: Sites in the United States, Italy and Spain provided acute and convalescent COVID-19 samples. Sources were T cells, B-cell-depleted T cells, or PBMCs; the material itself was cDNA or gDNA.

The receptor's source is a man aged 45 to 65 with active COVID-19. The sample was peripheral blood. This chain joins TRBV5-1 and TRBJ2-6; TRBD1 aligns across 7 bases. CDR3 in amino acids: CASSQDRDSGANVLTF. The CDR3 bases are TGCGCCAGCAGCCAAGACAGGGACTCTGGGGCCAACGTCCTGACTTTC.